Listed here is a single TCR beta chain. V gave up 5 bases and J gave up 7 bases; unmatched junction bases: 5. The CDR3 extends over 13 amino acids. Germline V gene sequence: CDR1 SGHTA, CDR2 FQGNSA. The data were obtained in a study of CD8 T cells in Susac syndrome. Random hexamers primed reverse transcription of about 0.45 to 1 ug RNA. Each CDR3 protein gets one entry after TCRdb re-called the immunoSEQ multiplex PCR reads with MiXCR. The table includes about 160,000 distinct CDR3 sequences, approximately 94% detected once. The rearrangement uses TRBV7-2 and TRBJ2-7, with 10 bases matching TRBD2. This sequence originates from a human donor with multiple sclerosis. Sequenced sample: CD4+ T cells from PBMCs. The CDR3 region has the DNA TGTGCCAGCAGCCGTGAGCGGGAGGGAGAGCAGTACTTC. Translation: CASSREREGEQYF. The whole variable domain, remainder taken from reference TRBV7-2 and TRBJ2-7, is GAGVSQSPSNKVTEKGKDVELRCDPISGHTALYWYRQSLGQGLEFLIYFQGNSAPDKSGLPSDRFSAERTGGSVSTLTIQRTQQEDSAVYLCASSREREGEQYFGPGTRLTVT.